What follows is one T cell receptor beta chain and its context. This sample stems from a study of tumor-infiltrating lymphocytes in primary liver carcinoma. Study at large: Surgeons treated the primary liver carcinoma of the patients by surgical resection.

Researchers drew blood RNA from unsorted whole blood and extracted germline DNA as well. Before any surgery took place, 3 to 5 milliliters of peripheral blood were collected. With approximately 500 ng total RNA as template and a constant-region primer, TCR beta cDNA was made. Slightly modified ARM-PCR, run as three nested multiplex PCR rounds, produced the TCR beta libraries. Running 10 cycles apiece, the first two PCR rounds relied on TRBV1-TRBV30 forward primers together with a C-beta reverse primer. TCRdb re-derived calls from the multiplex PCR reads in MiXCR, one entry per CDR3 protein. The sample consists of 200,000 or so distinct CDR3 sequences, about two thirds of them appearing once. Trimming removed 6 bases from V and 4 bases from J, with 12 bases in between. Germline V lookup: CDR1 MDHEN, CDR2 SYDVKM. CDR3 length: 13 amino acids.

The chain couples TRBV28 to TRBJ1-1, with D unclear. Input material: peripheral blood. This receptor was taken from a woman aged 60-75 years with primary liver carcinoma and hepatitis B virus infection. The CDR3 loop reads CASSLVDFTEAFF. DNA of the CDR3: TGTGCCAGCAGCCTGGTGGATTTCACTGAAGCTTTCTTT.